A selection of T cell receptor beta chains follows, all from one sample in a study of tumor-infiltrating lymphocytes in primary liver carcinoma. MiXCR, run by TCRdb on the multiplex PCR reads, gives a single entry per CDR3 protein. The sample yields approximately 47,000 distinct CDR3 sequences, 70% to 75% seen once. The sequencing sample was made of liver tumor tissue from sampling region 3. The receptors shown here come from a man aged 35 to 55 with primary liver carcinoma and hepatitis B virus infection. The CDR3 runs from the conserved cysteine through the conserved F or W. The order of the fields is CDR3 DNA, CDR3 protein, D gene, clone size, V gene, J gene. The D gene is left open where the match is weak. The size field is filled for only some rows; it gives once, few, many or a size class.

DNA: TGTGCCAGCAGCGAAAGGGGGGGGGGAGAGGCCCAGTACTTC
CDR3: CASSERGGGEAQYF
D: .
size: .
V: TRBV11-2
J: TRBJ2-5

DNA: TGTGCCAGGTCTGCGACAGGGGACTACGAGCGGTACTTC
CDR3: CARSATGDYERYF
D: .
size: .
V: TRBV12-3/TRBV12-4
J: TRBJ2-7

DNA: TGTGCCAGCAGCCTGTTAGGGACAGGGCTCGAGCAGTACTTC
CDR3: CASSLLGTGLEQYF
D: TRBD1
size: .
V: TRBV2
J: TRBJ2-7

DNA: TGTGCCAGCAGTGAAGTGATAGTCGATGAGCAGTTCTTC
CDR3: CASSEVIVDEQFF
D: .
size: .
V: TRBV6-1
J: TRBJ2-1

DNA: TGTGCCATCAGTGGCTCACCGGGACAGAGTAATGAAAAACTGTTTTTT
CDR3: CAISGSPGQSNEKLFF
D: TRBD1
size: many
V: TRBV10-3
J: TRBJ1-4

DNA: TGTGCCAGCAGTCTTGGCAGGAGCGCGGACAATGAGCAGTTCTTT
CDR3: CASSLGRSADNEQFF
D: .
size: .
V: TRBV7-9
J: TRBJ2-1

DNA: TGCGCCAGTAGCACGGACAGGGGGAATGCCGGGGAGCTGTTTTTT
CDR3: CASSTDRGNAGELFF
D: TRBD1
size: .
V: TRBV4-1
J: TRBJ2-2

DNA: TGTGCCAACAGCAAGGGACTAGCGGTTAGCGCAGATGCGCAGTATTTT
CDR3: CANSKGLAVSADAQYF
D: TRBD2
size: .
V: TRBV11-1
J: TRBJ2-3

DNA: TGTGCCGGCAGCCCGGAGTACAGTGAGCAGTTCTTT
CDR3: CAGSPEYSEQFF
D: .
size: .
V: TRBV11-2
J: TRBJ2-1

DNA: TGTGCCAGCACTTACTCGACAGGGGCCCAGTACTTC
CDR3: CASTYSTGAQYF
D: TRBD1
size: .
V: TRBV6-5
J: TRBJ2-5

DNA: TGTGCCAACGGCCAATACGGTTCACCCCTCCACTTT
CDR3: CANGQYGSPLHF
D: .
size: .
V: TRBV4-2
J: TRBJ1-6

DNA: TGTGCCAGCAGCGTAAGGACAACCTCCTACAATGAGCAGTTCTTC
CDR3: CASSVRTTSYNEQFF
D: .
size: .
V: TRBV9
J: TRBJ2-1

DNA: TGCGCCAACAGCTTGGGGCTAAAGGTAGGGCCTGGAGAGACCCAGTACTTC
CDR3: CANSLGLKVGPGETQYF
D: .
size: .
V: TRBV5-1
J: TRBJ2-5

DNA: TGTGCCTGCAGTTTAAAAGCTAGCGGGAGCTCCTACAATGAGCAGTTCTTC
CDR3: CACSLKASGSSYNEQFF
D: TRBD2
size: .
V: TRBV12-3/TRBV12-4
J: TRBJ2-1

DNA: TGTGCCATCAGTGACCTCCCAGGACTAGACTACGAACAGTACTTC
CDR3: CAISDLPGLDYEQYF
D: TRBD2
size: .
V: TRBV10-3
J: TRBJ2-7

DNA: TGCGCCAGCAGCCCGCTCCGGACAGCAGTCTCTGGAAACACCATATATTTT
CDR3: CASSPLRTAVSGNTIYF
D: .
size: .
V: TRBV4-1
J: TRBJ1-3

DNA: TGTGCCAGCAGCTTGAGACTAGCGGAGATTAGCTCTGGGGCCAACGTCCTGACTTTC
CDR3: CASSLRLAEISSGANVLTF
D: TRBD2
size: many
V: TRBV5-5
J: TRBJ2-6

DNA: TGCGCCAGCAGTAGGTACAGGGTTTTCACCGGGGAGCTCTTTTTT
CDR3: CASSRYRVFTGELFF
D: .
size: once
V: TRBV4-1
J: TRBJ2-2

DNA: TGTGCCAGCAGCGATGGTCAGGCAGGCCCCTCCTACGAGCAGTACTTC
CDR3: CASSDGQAGPSYEQYF
D: .
size: .
V: TRBV6-1
J: TRBJ2-7

DNA: TGTGCCAGCTCCGACAGGGGGGCCACAGATACGCAGTATTTT
CDR3: CASSDRGATDTQYF
D: TRBD1
size: .
V: TRBV18
J: TRBJ2-3

DNA: TGTTTCTGGAGAAGGGGTTCGGACACTGAAGCTTTCTTT
CDR3: CFWRRGSDTEAFF
D: .
size: .
V: TRBV30
J: TRBJ1-1

DNA: TGCAGCGTGGGGCCTCCTTCCAGTTCCCACAATGAGCGGTTCTTC
CDR3: CSVGPPSSSHNERFF
D: .
size: .
V: TRBV29-1
J: TRBJ2-1

DNA: TGTTTCAGCAGCTTTAGCGGGAGTACAGATACGCAGTATTTT
CDR3: CFSSFSGSTDTQYF
D: TRBD2
size: .
V: TRBV5-6
J: TRBJ2-3

DNA: TGTGCCAGTAGCCTTAACGGTGGGCAGCTGTTTTTT
CDR3: CASSLNGGQLFF
D: .
size: .
V: TRBV19
J: TRBJ2-2

DNA: TGTGCCACGTCGACTAGCGTGGGCCTGGACGAGCAGTACTTC
CDR3: CATSTSVGLDEQYF
D: TRBD2
size: many
V: TRBV10-3
J: TRBJ2-7

DNA: TGCGCCAGCAGCCAGAAGTCTCCGGAACTAACGGGAGCAGATACGCAGTATTTT
CDR3: CASSQKSPELTGADTQYF
D: .
size: .
V: TRBV4-1
J: TRBJ2-3

DNA: TGTGCCAGCAGCCAAGATTTCCGGGCCCAAGAGACCCAGTACTTC
CDR3: CASSQDFRAQETQYF
D: .
size: many
V: TRBV4-2
J: TRBJ2-5

DNA: TGCGCCAGCAGGCAAGTGGGAGGTCAGCAGTTCTTC
CDR3: CASRQVGGQQFF
D: .
size: .
V: TRBV4-1
J: TRBJ2-1

DNA: TGTGCCGTCAGCTTAGAGGTTGGAGACGAAAAACTGTTTTTT
CDR3: CAVSLEVGDEKLFF
D: .
size: .
V: TRBV11-2
J: TRBJ1-4

DNA: TGCGCCAGCATGGTCAGCATAGCCCATGAGACCCAGTACTTC
CDR3: CASMVSIAHETQYF
D: .
size: few
V: TRBV5-1
J: TRBJ2-5

DNA: TGTGCCAGCAGTTCCCGGGGGGACAGGGGGCCTGGCTACACCTTC
CDR3: CASSSRGDRGPGYTF
D: TRBD1
size: many
V: TRBV12-3/TRBV12-4
J: TRBJ1-2

DNA: TGTGCCAGCAGCTTATCCGTTGGACTGGCGGGAGGGTGGTACGAGCAGCACTTC
CDR3: CASSLSVGLAGGWYEQHF
D: TRBD2
size: .
V: TRBV11-2
J: TRBJ2-7

DNA: TGTGCCAGCGACACTCACCGGGACAGGGGAATTTTCAATACTGAAGCTTTCTTT
CDR3: CASDTHRDRGIFNTEAFF
D: TRBD1
size: .
V: TRBV4-2
J: TRBJ1-1

DNA: TGTGTCAGCAGTGACAGGGGTAGCTCCTACGAGCAGTACTTC
CDR3: CVSSDRGSSYEQYF
D: TRBD1
size: .
V: TRBV6-1
J: TRBJ2-7

DNA: TGCAACATTGGGCAGGGGGCCTACAAGCAGTACTTC
CDR3: CNIGQGAYKQYF
D: TRBD1
size: .
V: TRBV29-1
J: TRBJ2-7

DNA: TGTGCCAGCAGCAGTCCTAGCGGGAACGGCGACGAGCAGTATTTC
CDR3: CASSSPSGNGDEQYF
D: TRBD2
size: .
V: TRBV5-4
J: TRBJ2-7

DNA: TGTGCCTGCTCCTCCGGTGGCCCGGCCCTCCACTTT
CDR3: CACSSGGPALHF
D: .
size: .
V: TRBV18
J: TRBJ1-6

DNA: TGTGTCGGCAGCTTCGATTTGGACGGAAGAGTCGCTGAAGCTTTCTTT
CDR3: CVGSFDLDGRVAEAFF
D: .
size: .
V: TRBV11-2
J: TRBJ1-1

DNA: TGCGCCAGCAGCCGACAGGGGGGTGGCAATCAACCCCAGCATTTT
CDR3: CASSRQGGGNQPQHF
D: TRBD1
size: .
V: TRBV4-1
J: TRBJ1-5

DNA: TGTGCCAGCAGCTTAGCGCTGGGCGGGAGCTCCTACAATGAGCAGTTCTTC
CDR3: CASSLALGGSSYNEQFF
D: TRBD2
size: many
V: TRBV7-9
J: TRBJ2-1

DNA: TGTACCAGCAGCCCCTCCCCAGGGGGGGTCTCCTACGAGCAGTACTTC
CDR3: CTSSPSPGGVSYEQYF
D: .
size: .
V: TRBV4-1
J: TRBJ2-7

DNA: TGTGCCAGCAGTTACGAGGACAGGGGGCAGTACTTC
CDR3: CASSYEDRGQYF
D: TRBD1
size: many
V: TRBV6-6
J: TRBJ2-7

DNA: TGCGCTAGCAGCCAAGATTTCCCTCCCAGCGGGAAGCAGTACTTC
CDR3: CASSQDFPPSGKQYF
D: TRBD2
size: .
V: TRBV4-1
J: TRBJ2-7

DNA: TGTGCCAGCAGTGGTCCGAGGACGGGACTAGCGGGAGCCGGGGAGCTGTTTTTT
CDR3: CASSGPRTGLAGAGELFF
D: TRBD2
size: many
V: TRBV25-1
J: TRBJ2-2

DNA: TGTGCCAGTAGTCGCCGACTGGGAGAGACCCAGTACTTC
CDR3: CASSRRLGETQYF
D: .
size: .
V: TRBV19
J: TRBJ2-5

DNA: TGTGCCTGTAGGGGGAAGCGATCCTACGAGCAGTACTTC
CDR3: CACRGKRSYEQYF
D: .
size: few
V: TRBV11-1
J: TRBJ2-7